These 30 T cell receptor beta chains came from one sample sequenced in a study of blood T cell repertoires in COVID-19. This table comes from immunoSEQ multiplex PCR, and its TCRdb copy is limited to in-frame clones, with some not included. Among around 87,000 clones listed, about four fifths were seen once. The sequenced sample consisted of peripheral blood. The receptors shown here come from a woman older than 75 with acute or convalescent COVID-19.

The genes are TRBV7-6 and TRBJ2-1; 9 bases are a match to TRBD2. The junction had 11 bases not matched to a gene; V was cut back by 0 bases and J by 11 bases. The CDR3 is made up of 16 amino acids. From germline, CDR1 is SGHVS and CDR2 FNYEAQ. The CDR3 here is CASSLAEGLAGSQQFF. As DNA, the CDR3 is TGTGCCAGCAGCTTAGCCGAAGGGCTAGCGGGAAGTCAGCAGTTCTTC.

With regard to this clone: The sample carries other DNA sequences with the same CDR3. The gene calls are TRBV5-1 and TRBJ1-1; 9 bases line up with TRBD1. Germline V gene lookup returns CDR1 SGHRS and CDR2 YFSETQ. With V trimmed by 0 bases and J by 5 bases, 5 bases remained unmatched. This CDR3 spans 15 amino acids. The DNA for the CDR3 is TGCGCCAGCAGCTTGGGGGGACAGGGAGGGACTGAAGCTTTCTTT. Translating gives CASSLGGQGGTEAFF.

This clone has only a few counts. The rearrangement links TRBV7-2 to TRBJ1-2; D is uncertain. The germline CDR1 and CDR2 sequences are SGHTA and FQGNSA. The CDR3 sequence is 16 residues long. Trimming stripped 2 bases from V and 0 bases from J, with 13 bases between. For the CDR3, the DNA is TGTGCCAGCAGCTTAACACCCCCGAAAGCTAACTATGGCTACACCTTC. It codes for CASSLTPPKANYGYTF.

This clone was seen just once. The chain couples TRBV28 to TRBJ1-4; perhaps TRBD1 as D (6 bases). V dropped 9 bases and J dropped 7 bases, with 15 bases sitting between them. Germline V lookup: CDR1 MDHEN, CDR2 SYDVKM. This CDR3 region has 13 residues. The CDR3 reads CASRGMGTEKLFF. The CDR3 DNA reads as TGTGCCAGTAGGGGGATGGGGACTGAAAAACTGTTTTTT.

The gene calls are TRBV3-1 (or the pseudogene TRBV3-2) and TRBJ1-4; D gene ambiguous. Germline V gene sequence: CDR1 LGHDT, CDR2 YNNKEL (reference sequence). The CDR3 extends over 13 amino acids. Trimming removed 0 bases at V and 10 bases at J, with 9 bases between. CDR3 sequence reads: CASSQEGPGKLFF. Written as DNA, the CDR3 is TGTGCCAGCAGCCAAGAAGGCCCGGGAAAACTGTTTTTT.

The chain has TRBV15 and TRBJ2-1, with 10 bases lining up with TRBD2. The CDR3 is made up of 17 amino acids. The junction had 12 bases not matched to a gene; V was cut back by 0 bases and J by 10 bases. The germline V gene has CDR1 LNHNV and CDR2 YYDKDF (reference sequence). The CDR3 protein is CATSREGSGGARSEQFF. The CDR3 DNA reads TGTGCCACCAGCAGAGAAGGAAGCGGGGGGGCCCGTTCCGAGCAGTTCTTC. The complete variable domain, with remaining parts taken from reference TRBV15 and TRBJ2-1, reads DAMVIQNPRYQVTQFGKPVTLSCSQTLNHNVMYWYQQKSSQAPKLLFHYYDKDFNNEADTPDNFQSRRPNTSFCFLDIRSPGLGDTAMYLCATSREGSGGARSEQFFGPGTRLTVL.

The V gene is TRBV5-1, the J gene TRBJ1-1, with D possibly matching TRBD1 (5 bases). The germline CDR1 and CDR2 sequences are SGHRS and YFSETQ. The CDR3 contains 14 residues. Trimming took off 0 bases at V and 5 bases at J, with 11 bases between the two ends. CDR3 coding DNA: TGCGCCAGCAGCTTGGTCGGGGGAGAGACTGAAGCTTTCTTT. Translation gives CASSLVGGETEAFF.

CDR3: CASSLSGPRGTDTQYF. The DNA for the CDR3 is TGTGCCAGCAGTTTATCGGGGCCCCGGGGGACAGATACGCAGTATTTT. J is TRBJ2-3 and V is TRBV27, with D perhaps TRBD2 (6 bases). V was shortened by 0 bases and J by 3 bases, with 13 bases between the two germline ends. This CDR3 is 16 amino acids long. Germline V gene data show CDR1 as MNHEY and CDR2 as SMNVEV (reference sequence).

The V call is TRBV27, the J call TRBJ1-2; TRBD1 is a possible D gene (5 bases). V lost 3 bases and J 4 bases, leaving 18 bases between the germline ends. Germline V gives CDR1 MNHEY, CDR2 SMNVEV (reference sequence). The CDR3 has 16 amino acids. The DNA for the CDR3 is TGTGCCAGCAGTTTCCGCGGGGCAGGGTTGAGCTATGGCTACACCTTC. It codes for CASSFRGAGLSYGYTF.

The J gene is TRBJ1-6, the V gene TRBV27; D gene uncertain. Trimming took off 5 bases at V and 7 bases at J, with 15 bases between the two ends. CDR3 length: 15 amino acids. Germline V gene lookup returns CDR1 MNHEY and CDR2 SMNVEV (reference sequence). CDR3 bases: TGTGCCAGCAGTACCCCGGGATGGGGAAATTCACCCCTCCACTTT. As protein: CASSTPGWGNSPLHF.

This rearrangement joins TRBV7-2 to TRBJ2-3, with TRBD2 matching over 10 bases. The germline gives CDR1 SGHTA, CDR2 FQGNSA. The CDR3 length is 14 residues. V gave up 5 bases and J gave up 7 bases; unmatched junction bases: 6. The CDR3 DNA reads as TGTGCCAGCAGCCAAGCGGGGGGGCCTTATACGCAGTATTTT. Translation: CASSQAGGPYTQYF.

This rearrangement joins TRBV19 to TRBJ1-1, with 9 bases lining up with TRBD1. Germline CDR1 and CDR2: LNHDA and SQIVND (reference sequence). With V trimmed by 4 bases and J by 2 bases, 2 bases remained unmatched. CDR3 length: 14 amino acids. As DNA, the CDR3 is TGTGCCAGTAGTAGGGACAGGGACAACACTGAAGCTTTCTTT. This encodes CASSRDRDNTEAFF.

The CDR3 sequence: CASSLVLGALTEAFF. The CDR3 coding sequence is TGTGCCAGCAGCTTAGTGCTGGGGGCGCTCACTGAAGCTTTCTTT. This chain joins TRBV7-6 and TRBJ1-1, with D perhaps matching TRBD1 (6 bases). The V end lost 1 base, the J end lost 4 bases, and 13 bases lay between the germline ends. CDR1 and CDR2 from the germline V gene are SGHVS and FNYEAQ. The CDR3 length is 15 residues.

Here the CDR3 DNA reads TGTGCCAGCAGCCCTCAGACAAACTCCTACGAGCAGTACTTC. Translated, it gives CASSPQTNSYEQYF. The chain links TRBV5-5 to TRBJ2-7; no definite D call. The V and J ends lost 4 bases and 0 bases respectively, with 11 bases between them. This CDR3 has 14 residues. Looked up from germline, CDR1 is SGHKS and CDR2 is YYEKEE (reference sequence).

The chain is built from TRBV5-6 and TRBJ2-6, with D unresolved. Germline V gene sequence: CDR1 SGHDT, CDR2 YYEEEE. The CDR3 loop spans 16 amino acids. Between the trimmed V and J ends, which lost 1 base and 0 bases, there was a span of 8 bases. CDR3 sequence: CASSLTGSSGANVLTF. DNA of the CDR3: TGTGCCAGCAGCTTGACGGGTAGCTCTGGGGCCAACGTCCTGACTTTC.

J is TRBJ1-1 and V is TRBV6-5; D not certain. The germline V and J ends were trimmed by 3 bases and 0 bases, with 8 bases remaining between them. CDR3 length: 14 amino acids. Germline V lookup: CDR1 MNHEY, CDR2 SVGAGI. CDR3 nucleotides: TGTGCCAGCAGTTATGACTTTTTGAACACTGAAGCTTTCTTT. Translation: CASSYDFLNTEAFF.

In its sample, this clone was seen a few times. The genes are TRBV10-3 and TRBJ2-2, with 14 bases that match TRBD2. Germline V lookup: CDR1 ENHRY, CDR2 SYGVKD. This CDR3 has 19 amino acids. With 7 bases clipped from V and 4 bases from J, the junction kept 14 bases outside the gene matches. The CDR3 DNA follows: TGTGCCATCACCTCCCGAGGGACTAGCGGGAGTAGAGGCACCGGGGAGCTGTTTTTT. Amino acid sequence: CAITSRGTSGSRGTGELFF.

The J gene is TRBJ1-4, the V gene TRBV4-3; 8 nucleotides agree with TRBD1. V was clipped by 0 bases and J by 6 bases; unmatched bases: 6. The germline V gene encodes CDR1 LGHNA and CDR2 YSLEER. The CDR3 covers 16 residues. DNA of the CDR3: TGCGCCAGCAGCCAAGATAGTAGGACAGGGCATGAAAAACTGTTTTTT. Its protein is CASSQDSRTGHEKLFF.

The V call is TRBV6-5, the J call TRBJ2-7, with 13 bases identical to TRBD2. V trimming: 9 bases; J trimming: 3 bases; junction bases outside the gene matches: 8. CDR3 length equals 15 residues. CDR1 MNHEY and CDR2 SVGAGI come from the germline V gene. CDR3 region: CARTRLAGGYYEQYF. The CDR3 DNA reads TGTGCCAGGACTAGACTAGCGGGGGGCTACTACGAGCAGTACTTC.

The CDR3 sequence: CASSSNQGLRTDTQYF. CDR3 DNA sequence: TGCGCCAGCAGCTCCAATCAGGGCCTACGGACAGATACGCAGTATTTT. V gene TRBV5-1 combines with J gene TRBJ2-3; weak D call: TRBD1 (5 bases). CDR3 length equals 16 residues. V shed 3 bases and J shed 3 bases, with 17 bases lying between them. Germline V lookup: CDR1 SGHRS, CDR2 YFSETQ.

The gene calls are TRBV7-9 and TRBJ1-6; 8 positions match TRBD1. This CDR3 is 16 amino acids long. The ends lost 1 base at V and 6 bases at J; junction bases unmatched: 5. Germline assignment: CDR1 SEHNR and CDR2 FQNEAQ (reference sequence). The CDR3 DNA is TGTGCCAGCAGCTTAGGTCTCGGACAGGGTAATTCACCCCTCCACTTT. This gives the protein CASSLGLGQGNSPLHF.

The chain links TRBV18 to TRBJ1-2; 9 bases fit TRBD1. The CDR3 covers 15 residues. After removal of 3 bases from V and 3 bases from J, the junction contained 5 bases not matched to a gene. CDR1 is KGHSH, CDR2 LQKENI, per germline. CDR3 loop: CASSPGQGLDYGYTF. The CDR3, as DNA: TGTGCCAGCTCACCGGGACAGGGCCTAGACTATGGCTACACCTTC.

For the CDR3, the DNA is TGTGCCAGCAGTTCCCACCGACAGGGTGCAACTAATGAAAAACTGTTTTTT. Translating it yields CASSSHRQGATNEKLFF. The chain couples TRBV28 to TRBJ1-4, with TRBD1 identical over 7 bases. V lost 4 bases and J lost 0; bases outside the gene matches: 8. This CDR3 spans 17 amino acids. CDR1 is MDHEN and CDR2 is SYDVKM in the germline V gene.

The chain is built from TRBV3-1 (or the pseudogene TRBV3-2) and TRBJ2-7; the match to TRBD1 covers 7 bases. The V segment lost 4 bases and the J segment 1 base; nucleotides outside the gene matches: 4. Per the germline V gene, CDR1 is LGHDT and CDR2 is YNNKEL (reference sequence). The CDR3 extends over 14 amino acids. CDR3 sequence (DNA): TGTGCCAGCAGCCCCGCGACAGGGTCCTACGAGCAGTACTTC. Its protein product is CASSPATGSYEQYF.

V and J are TRBV6-4 and TRBJ1-5, with D possibly TRBD1 on 6 matching bases. CDR1 and CDR2 (germline): MRHNA, SNTAGT. V gave up 3 bases and J gave up 6 bases, with 9 bases separating them. The CDR3 has 13 amino acids. The CDR3 loop is CASSEGGGQPQHF. The CDR3 region has the DNA TGTGCCAGCAGTGAAGGGGGGGGTCAGCCCCAGCATTTT.

As DNA, the CDR3 is TGTGCCAGCAGCGAATCACAGGGGAATAGCAATCAGCCCCAGCATTTT. Amino acids: CASSESQGNSNQPQHF. The chain employs TRBV7-9 and TRBJ1-5; 7 bases align to TRBD1. This CDR3 region has 16 residues. In germline, CDR1 is SEHNR, CDR2 FQNEAQ (reference sequence). V lost 5 bases to trimming and J lost 0 bases; unmatched junction nucleotides: 7.

The V gene is TRBV7-9, the J gene TRBJ1-2, with 8 bases lining up with TRBD1. There are 15 residues in the CDR3. The trim removed 4 bases at V and 2 bases at J, leaving 6 bases unmatched. The V gene's germline CDR1 is SEHNR and CDR2 FQNEAQ (reference sequence). The CDR3: CASSYGQGVNYGYTF. DNA of the CDR3: TGTGCCAGCAGCTACGGACAGGGCGTAAACTATGGCTACACCTTC.

The sample holds a few counts of this clone. This chain uses TRBV9 with TRBJ2-7; 7 bases map to TRBD1. V was pared by 0 bases and J by 0 bases, with 3 bases of the junction left unmatched. This CDR3 has 15 amino acids. Germline loops: CDR1 SGDLS, CDR2 YYNGEE. Here the CDR3 reads CASSVEGGPSYEQYF. The CDR3 coding sequence is TGTGCCAGCAGCGTAGAAGGGGGCCCCTCCTACGAGCAGTACTTC.

This clone was counted a single time. The chain recombines TRBV30 with TRBJ1-4, with TRBD1 identical over 9 bases. Germline values: CDR1 GTSNPN, CDR2 SVGIG (reference sequence). The J segment lost 6 bases and the V segment lost 3 bases, leaving 2 bases of the junction unmatched. This CDR3 has 13 residues. In DNA form, the CDR3 reads TGTGCCTGGAGGGGACAGGGAGATGAAAAACTGTTTTTT. It encodes CAWRGQGDEKLFF.

This chain links TRBV6-5 with TRBJ2-5, with 9 bases fitting TRBD2. The J segment lost 3 bases and the V segment lost 5 bases, leaving 7 bases of the junction unmatched. The CDR3 runs 15 residues. Germline V gene lookup returns CDR1 MNHEY and CDR2 SVGAGI. CDR3 sequence (DNA): TGTGCCAGCAGTACCCTTGGGACTAGCAAAGAGACCCAGTACTTC. Protein sequence: CASSTLGTSKETQYF.